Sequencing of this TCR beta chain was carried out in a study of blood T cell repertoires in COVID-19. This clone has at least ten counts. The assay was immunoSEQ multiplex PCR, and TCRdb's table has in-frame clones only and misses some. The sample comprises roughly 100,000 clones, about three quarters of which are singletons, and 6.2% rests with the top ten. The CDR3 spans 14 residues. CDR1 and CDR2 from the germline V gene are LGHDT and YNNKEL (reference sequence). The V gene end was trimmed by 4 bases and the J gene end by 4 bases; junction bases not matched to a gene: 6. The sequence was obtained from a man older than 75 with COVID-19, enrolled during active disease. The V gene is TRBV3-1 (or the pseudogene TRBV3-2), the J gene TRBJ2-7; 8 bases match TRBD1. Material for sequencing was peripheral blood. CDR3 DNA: TGTGCCAGCAGCCCATGGGACAGGAGATACGAGCAGTACTTC. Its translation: CASSPWDRRYEQYF.